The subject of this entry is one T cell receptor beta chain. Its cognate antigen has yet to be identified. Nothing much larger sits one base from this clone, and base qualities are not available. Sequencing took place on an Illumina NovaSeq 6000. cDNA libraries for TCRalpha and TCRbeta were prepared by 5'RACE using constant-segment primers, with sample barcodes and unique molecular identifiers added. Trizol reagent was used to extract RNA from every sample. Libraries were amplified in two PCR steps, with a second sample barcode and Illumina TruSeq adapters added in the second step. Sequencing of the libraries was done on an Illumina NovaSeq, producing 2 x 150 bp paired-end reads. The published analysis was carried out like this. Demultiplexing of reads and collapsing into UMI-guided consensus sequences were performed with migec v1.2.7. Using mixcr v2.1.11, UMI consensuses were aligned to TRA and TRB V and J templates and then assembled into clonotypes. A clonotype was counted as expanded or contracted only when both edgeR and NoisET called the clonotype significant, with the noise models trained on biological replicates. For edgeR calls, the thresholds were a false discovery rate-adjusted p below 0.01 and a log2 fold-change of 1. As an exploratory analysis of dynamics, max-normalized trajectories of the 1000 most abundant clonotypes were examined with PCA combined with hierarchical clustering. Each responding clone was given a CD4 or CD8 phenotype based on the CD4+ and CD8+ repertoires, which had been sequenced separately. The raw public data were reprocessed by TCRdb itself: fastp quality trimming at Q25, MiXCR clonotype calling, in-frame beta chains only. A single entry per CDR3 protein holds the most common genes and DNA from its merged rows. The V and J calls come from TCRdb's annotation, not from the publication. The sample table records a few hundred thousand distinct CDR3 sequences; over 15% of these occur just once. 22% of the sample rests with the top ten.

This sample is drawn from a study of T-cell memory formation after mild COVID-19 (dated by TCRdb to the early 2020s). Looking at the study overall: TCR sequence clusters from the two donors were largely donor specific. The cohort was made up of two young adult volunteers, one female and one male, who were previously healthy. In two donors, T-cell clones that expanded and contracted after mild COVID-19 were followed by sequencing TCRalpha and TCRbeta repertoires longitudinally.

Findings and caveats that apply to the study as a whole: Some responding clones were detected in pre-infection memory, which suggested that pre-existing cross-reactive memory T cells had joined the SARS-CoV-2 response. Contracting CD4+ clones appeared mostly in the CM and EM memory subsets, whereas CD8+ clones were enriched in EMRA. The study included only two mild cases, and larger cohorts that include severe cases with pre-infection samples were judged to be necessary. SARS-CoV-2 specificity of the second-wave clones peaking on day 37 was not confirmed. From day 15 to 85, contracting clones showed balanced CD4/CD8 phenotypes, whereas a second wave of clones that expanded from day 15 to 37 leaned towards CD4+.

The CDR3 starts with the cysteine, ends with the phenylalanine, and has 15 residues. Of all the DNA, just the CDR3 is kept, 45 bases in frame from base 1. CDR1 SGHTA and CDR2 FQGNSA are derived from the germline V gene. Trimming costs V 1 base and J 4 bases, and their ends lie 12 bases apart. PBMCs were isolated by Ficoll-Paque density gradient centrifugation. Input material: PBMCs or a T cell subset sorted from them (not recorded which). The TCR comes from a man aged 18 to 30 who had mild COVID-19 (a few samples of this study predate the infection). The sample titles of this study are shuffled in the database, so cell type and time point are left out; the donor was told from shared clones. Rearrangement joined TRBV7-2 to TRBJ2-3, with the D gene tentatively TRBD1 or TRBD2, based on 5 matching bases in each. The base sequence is TGTGCCAGCAGCTTAGTTCCTAGCAGGGCAGATACGCAGTATTTT. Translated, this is CASSLVPSRADTQYF.